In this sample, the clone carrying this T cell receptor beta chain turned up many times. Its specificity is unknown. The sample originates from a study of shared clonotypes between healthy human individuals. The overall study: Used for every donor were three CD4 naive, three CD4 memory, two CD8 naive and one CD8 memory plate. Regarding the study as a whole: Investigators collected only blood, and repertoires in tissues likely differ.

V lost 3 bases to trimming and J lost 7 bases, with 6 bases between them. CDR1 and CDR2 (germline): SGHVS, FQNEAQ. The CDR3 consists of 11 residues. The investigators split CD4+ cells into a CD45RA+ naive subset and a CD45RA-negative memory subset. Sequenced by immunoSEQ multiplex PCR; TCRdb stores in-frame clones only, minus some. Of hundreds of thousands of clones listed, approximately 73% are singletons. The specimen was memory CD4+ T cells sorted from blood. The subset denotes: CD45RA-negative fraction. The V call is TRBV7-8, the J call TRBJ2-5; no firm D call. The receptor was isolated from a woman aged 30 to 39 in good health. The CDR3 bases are TGTGCCAGCAGCTTTTGGGGGACCCAGTACTTC. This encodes CASSFWGTQYF.